The rows below give T cell receptor beta chains drawn from one sample of a study of chemoradiotherapy in HPV16-positive cancers. Some clones are missing from TCRdb's copy, which holds only in-frame ones; the method was immunoSEQ multiplex PCR. The table records around 20,000 clones, 80% to 90% of them present only once. Material: blood, obtained from a patient who underwent chemoradiotherapy. Receptors were obtained from a human donor with HPV-associated anogenital cancer. Both conserved end residues are part of each CDR3.

length,J,V,CDR3
13,TRBJ1-3,TRBV29-1,CSAQGFPGNTIYF
15,TRBJ1-5,TRBV2,CASVVGTGGSQPQHF
15,TRBJ1-1,TRBV5-1,CASSPGRGDSTGAFF
12,TRBJ1-1,TRBV5-6,CASSLRGTEAFF
15,TRBJ1-1,TRBV5-1,CASSSRGQVGIEAFF
15,TRBJ2-3,TRBV5-4,CASTQRSGSTDTQYF
16,TRBJ2-4,TRBV5-5,CASSLAGRMGKNIQYF
16,TRBJ1-1,TRBV27,CASSLHRGLMDAEAFF
15,TRBJ1-5,TRBV5-6,CASSLDARGNQPQHF
19,TRBJ2-6,TRBV7-2,CASSLRGQGTYSGANVLTF
14,TRBJ2-2,TRBV5-1,CASSYLGRTGELFF
15,TRBJ1-6,TRBV15,CATSRISMGNSPLHF
12,TRBJ1-2,TRBV2,CASSENSRGYTF
15,TRBJ1-3,TRBV28,CASSSTDKIGNTIYF
13,TRBJ2-5,TRBV6-5,CATGAGDSETQYF
16,TRBJ1-2,TRBV9,CASSPRAGTAVYGYTF
16,TRBJ2-5,TRBV7-8,CASSLRAASGGKTQYF
14,TRBJ2-5,TRBV7-9,CASSTRTEGETQYF
16,TRBJ1-3,TRBV7-3,CASSLGGDHSGNTIYF
15,TRBJ2-3,TRBV7-8,CASSLTDSRTDTQYF
15,TRBJ2-3,TRBV9,CASSVGTISTDTQYF
14,TRBJ2-1,TRBV10-3,CAISESGGGREQFF
14,TRBJ2-3,TRBV7-2,CASSYSGGKDTQYF
13,TRBJ1-1,TRBV28,CASSSDPGTEAFF
13,TRBJ1-2,TRBV19,CATSEGQGTGHTF
15,TRBJ2-2,TRBV5-1,CASSPGAPNTGELFF
11,TRBJ2-1,TRBV29-1,CSVVRTNEQFF
17,TRBJ1-1,TRBV27,CASSPDSRGLMNTEAFF
15,TRBJ2-1,TRBV5-4,CASSLLAGGSNEQFF
15,TRBJ1-1,TRBV5-5,CASSLQGEVLTEAFF
11,TRBJ2-5,TRBV20-1,CSAAYQETQYF
17,TRBJ1-2,TRBV10-3,CAISEPNFSGETGGYTF
18,TRBJ2-3,TRBV7-6,CASSLGLAGGQGTDTQYF
15,TRBJ1-1,TRBV7-9,CASSWGGTVNTEAFF
16,TRBJ1-1,TRBV7-3,CASSLTLPGTNTEAFF
18,TRBJ2-3,TRBV19,CASSGGTGTGASTDTQYF
14,TRBJ2-3,TRBV9,CASSPRTSVDTQYF
16,TRBJ2-2,TRBV18,CASSRSSQPNTGELFF
18,TRBJ1-1,TRBV15,CATSREGRTGGFGIEAFF
15,TRBJ1-2,TRBV6-6,CASSYSTRWDYGYTF
15,TRBJ2-5,TRBV5-4,CASSLRGPRQETQYF
14,TRBJ1-2,TRBV2,CASSPGTANYGYTF
14,TRBJ1-5,TRBV5-1,CASSLDGGGQPQHF
15,TRBJ2-3,TRBV14,CASSQDRHRTDTQYF
15,TRBJ2-2,TRBV5-6,CASSLYSGQNGELFF
14,TRBJ1-4,TRBV11-2,CASRDQGAGEKLFF
13,TRBJ2-1,TRBV11-3,CASSLESNNEQFF
15,TRBJ2-6,TRBV5-1,CASSFSGSGANVLTF
15,TRBJ2-1,TRBV11-3,CASSLDEAGYNEQFF
18,TRBJ1-2,TRBV4-1,CASSQDPGGALHRYGYTF
14,TRBJ1-2,TRBV25-1,CASSEGEANYGYTF